These T cell receptor beta chains were read from a single sample in a study of CD8+CD57+ T cells in acquired aplastic anemia. TCRdb used MiXCR to reprocess the reads, holding one entry per CDR3 protein. The top ten hold around 32% of the sample, which has 110,000 or so distinct CDR3 sequences, around 53% seen once. The sequenced material came from sorted CD4+, CD8+, or CD8+CD57+ T cells (not recorded which) from PBMCs. The source is a human donor in good health, serving as a control. Both conserved end residues are part of each CDR3.

v_call,cdr3_length,j_call,cdr3_aa
TRBV6-2/TRBV6-3,13,TRBJ1-3,CASSPRGGNTIYF
TRBV5-6,11,TRBJ1-1,CASSLNIEAFF
TRBV7-2,13,TRBJ1-4,CASSLDLNEKLFF
TRBV25-1,12,TRBJ2-7,CASSPSGYEQYF
TRBV29-1,16,TRBJ2-5,CSVEVVRSGVWETQYF
TRBV12-3/TRBV12-4,14,TRBJ2-5,CASSPLAGGRTQYF
TRBV2,12,TRBJ1-2,CASSLAGGGYTF
TRBV6-5,16,TRBJ2-7,CAGSNPTSGGDYEQYF
TRBV2,15,TRBJ2-1,CASSGGQGSYNEQFF
TRBV5-4,14,TRBJ1-4,CASSSGDLGEKLFF
TRBV2,13,TRBJ2-3,CASSLGPRGTQYF
TRBV11-3,14,TRBJ2-3,CASRPQGVTDTQYF
TRBV13,14,TRBJ1-2,CASSSRSGKYGYTF
TRBV19,14,TRBJ2-7,CASSMTGGSYEQYF
TRBV7-2,13,TRBJ1-2,CASSSGQNYGYTF
TRBV10-3,15,TRBJ2-7,CAISESRLSVNEQYF
TRBV6-6,15,TRBJ1-2,CASSYPTGVNYGYTF
TRBV29-1,16,TRBJ1-1,CSVEGDEPGCNTEAFF
TRBV9,15,TRBJ1-2,CASSELTGANYGYTF
TRBV15,11,TRBJ2-1,CATILGLSQFF